This TCR beta chain was profiled in a study of blood T cell repertoires in COVID-19. Some clones are missing from TCRdb's copy, which holds only in-frame ones; the method was immunoSEQ multiplex PCR. The sample shows 210,000 or so clones, around 80% of them seen only once. V shed 8 bases, J shed 14 bases, and the junction held 14 bases outside the gene matches. Looked up from germline, CDR1 is ENHRY and CDR2 is SYGVKD. The CDR3 runs 14 residues. Sequenced input: peripheral blood. The source is a human donor in a cohort sampled during active COVID-19. The chain couples TRBV10-3 to TRBJ1-6, with 8 nucleotides matching TRBD1. CDR3 sequence (DNA): TGTGCCATCGCCGGGACAGGAGGACCCTTCGCCCTCCACTTT. It is translated as CAIAGTGGPFALHF.